This entry is about one T cell receptor (beta chain). This sample is part of a study of blood T cell repertoires in COVID-19. At the level of the study: From the United States, Italy and Spain came samples of acute and convalescent COVID-19. PBMCs, B-cell-depleted T cells, or T cells were the source of the cDNA or gDNA that made up the material.

In the original workflow: Quantification of nucleated cells was approximated via reference gene primer amplification. Libraries were prepared by immunoSEQ multiplex PCR; TCRdb keeps only in-frame clonotypes and omits some of them. The DNA was the basis for D and trimming; V, J and clone size are from that table. The table includes fewer than 250,000 clones, around 89% detected once. Material for sequencing was peripheral blood. This receptor was taken from a human donor in a cohort sampled during active COVID-19.

CDR3: CSVEEYRAEAFF. The CDR3 nucleotides are TGCAGCGTTGAAGAGTACAGGGCAGAAGCTTTCTTT. J is TRBJ1-1 and V is TRBV29-1; possible D gene TRBD1, 6 bases. V lost 0 bases, J lost 8 bases, and 10 bases lay in between. Germline loops: CDR1 SQVTM, CDR2 ANQGSEA. This CDR3 region has 12 residues.